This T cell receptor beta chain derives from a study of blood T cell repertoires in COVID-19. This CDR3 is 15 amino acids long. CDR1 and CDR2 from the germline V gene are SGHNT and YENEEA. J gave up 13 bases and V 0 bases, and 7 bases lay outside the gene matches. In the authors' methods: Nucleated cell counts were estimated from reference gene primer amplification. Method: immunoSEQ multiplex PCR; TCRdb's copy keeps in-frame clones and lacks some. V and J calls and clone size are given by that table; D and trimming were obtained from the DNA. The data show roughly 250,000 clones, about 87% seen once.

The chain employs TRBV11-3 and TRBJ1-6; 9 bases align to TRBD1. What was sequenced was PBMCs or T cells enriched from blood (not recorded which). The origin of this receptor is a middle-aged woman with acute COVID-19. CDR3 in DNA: TGTGCCAGCAGCTTAGAATCGGACAGGGGTCTGCCCCTCCACTTT. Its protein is CASSLESDRGLPLHF.